Each of the 25 T cell receptor beta chains below was sequenced from the same sample in a study of identical twins. TCRdb re-called the 5' RACE reads with MiXCR, one entry per CDR3 protein. The data show some 790,000 distinct CDR3 sequences, over 15% seen once. This sample was also put to use in a study of T cells expressing NK-cell markers.

Material for sequencing was PBMCs. The receptor source for this set is a woman in her late teens or twenties in good health.

This sequence joins TRBV7-6 and TRBJ2-7; either TRBD1 or TRBD2 may fit D (6 bases each). Germline V gene data show CDR1 as SGHVS and CDR2 as FNYEAQ. This CDR3 has 14 amino acids. V was cut by 2 bases and J by 5 bases, with 13 bases left in between. In DNA form, the CDR3 reads TGTGCCAGCAGCTTATACGGGGGCGTCGACGAGCAGTACTTC. Protein product: CASSLYGGVDEQYF.

Only a few counts were recorded for this clonotype. One junction end does not reproduce the germline sequence, and a read error may be involved. The chain couples TRBV3-1 to TRBJ2-7; D uncertain. CDR1 is LGHDT and CDR2 is YNNKEL in the germline V gene (reference sequence). The CDR3 sequence is 13 residues long. The DNA of the CDR3 is TGTGCCAGCAGCCATTCAATCTCCCACGAGCAGTACTTC. It translates to CASSHSISHEQYF.

The CDR3 nucleotides are TGTGCCAGCAGTGATAGACTTACGACATCCTACGAGCAGTACTTC. This translates into CASSDRLTTSYEQYF. The chain uses TRBV2 and TRBJ2-7; no clear D. V was trimmed by 3 bases and J by 1 base, leaving 13 bases between them. This CDR3 spans 15 amino acids. Germline V gene data show CDR1 as SNHLY and CDR2 as FYNNEI.

V usage is TRBV15 and J usage is TRBJ2-6, with D possibly being TRBD2 (5 bases). Germline lookup yields CDR1 LNHNV and CDR2 YYDKDF (reference sequence). The V gene lost 1 base and the J gene lost 1 base, with 8 bases spanning the gap. The length of the CDR3 is 16 residues. The CDR3 nucleotides are TGTGCCACCAGCAGAGGAGGGTTATCTGGGGCCAACGTCCTGACTTTC. Residues: CATSRGGLSGANVLTF. Looking up the rest from reference TRBV15 and TRBJ2-6 gives the full variable domain: DAMVIQNPRYQVTQFGKPVTLSCSQTLNHNVMYWYQQKSSQAPKLLFHYYDKDFNNEADTPDNFQSRRPNTSFCFLDIRSPGLGDTAMYLCATSRGGLSGANVLTFGAGSRLTVL.

The J gene is TRBJ1-4, the V gene TRBV5-5; weak D call: TRBD1 (5 bases). This CDR3 has 14 residues. Trimming took off 3 bases at V and 7 bases at J, with 13 bases between the two ends. CDR1 and CDR2 (germline): SGHKS, YYEKEE (reference sequence). CDR3 DNA: TGTGCCAGCAGCTCGGGACGGGGACCTGAAAAACTGTTTTTT. It encodes CASSSGRGPEKLFF. The full variable domain, in which reference TRBV5-5 and TRBJ1-4 provide the parts outside the CDR3, is DAGVTQSPTHLIKTRGQQVTLRCSPISGHKSVSWYQQVLGQGPQFIFQYYEKEERGRGNFPDRFSARQFPNYSSELNVNALLLGDSALYLCASSSGRGPEKLFFGSGTQLSVL.

The chain carries TRBV20-1 and TRBJ1-1; D unresolved. The germline V gene encodes CDR1 DFQATT and CDR2 SNEGSKA (reference sequence). Between the trimmed V and J ends, which lost 3 bases and 0 bases, there was a span of 8 bases. The CDR3 is 13 amino acids. The CDR3 coding sequence is TGCAGTGCTAGGGTACAAATGAACACTGAAGCTTTCTTT. Its translation: CSARVQMNTEAFF.

This chain connects TRBV14 to TRBJ2-5; 9 bases are shared with TRBD2. The CDR3 has 17 amino acids. The V gene's germline CDR1 is SGHDN and CDR2 FVKESK. Unmatched junction bases numbered 11, after V lost 2 bases and J lost 4 bases. This CDR3 is CASSQSSGTWTGETQYF. The CDR3 DNA is TGTGCCAGCAGCCAATCTAGCGGGACGTGGACGGGAGAGACCCAGTACTTC.

The J gene is TRBJ2-3, the V gene TRBV6-2 or TRBV6-3; D ambiguous. CDR3 length: 15 residues. Trimming stripped 6 bases from V and 2 bases from J, with 15 bases between. In germline, CDR1 is MNHEY, CDR2 SVGEGT. The CDR3 protein is CASSGRFQATDTQYF. As DNA, the CDR3 is TGTGCCAGCAGCGGAAGGTTCCAGGCCACAGATACGCAGTATTTT.

This clonotype turned up a few times. The chain joins TRBV6-1 to TRBJ2-5; 14 bases are shared with TRBD2. Per germline, CDR1 MNHNS and CDR2 SASEGT. The V and J ends lost 4 bases and 9 bases, in that order; junction bases with no gene match: 13. The CDR3 is 17 amino acids. Here the CDR3 DNA reads TGTGCCAGCAGTGGTGGGACTAGCGGGGGCCCTGGGGGGGCCCAGTACTTC. Amino acids: CASSGGTSGGPGGAQYF.

V gene TRBV4-3 combines with J gene TRBJ1-1; D not certain. This CDR3 region has 15 residues. V was trimmed by 1 base and J by 5 bases, leaving 14 bases between them. Germline V CDR1 and CDR2: LGHNA, YSLEER. The CDR3 region has the DNA TGCGCCAGCAGCCAAGGGCCCGACATAGTAACTGAAGCTTTCTTT. This codes for CASSQGPDIVTEAFF.

This clonotype has more than one count but fewer than ten. The chain has TRBV20-1 and TRBJ2-1, with D maybe TRBD2 (6 bases). This CDR3 is built from 14 residues. With 4 bases removed from V and 1 base from J, the gap between germline ends came to 11 bases. The germline CDR1 and CDR2 sequences are DFQATT and SNEGSKA (reference sequence). CDR3 loop: CSANGRRSYNEQFF. For the CDR3, the DNA is TGCAGTGCTAACGGGAGAAGGTCCTACAATGAGCAGTTCTTC.

The rearrangement joins TRBV19 to TRBJ2-7; 9 nucleotides align to TRBD1. There are 15 residues in the CDR3. Trimming cost V 5 bases and J 8 bases; bases outside gene matches: 13. The germline CDR1 and CDR2 sequences are LNHDA and SQIVND (reference sequence). CDR3 DNA sequence: TGTGCCAGTAGTCCGCAGGACAGGGGCACTACGCAGCAGTACTTC. Protein: CASSPQDRGTTQQYF.

Only a few counts were recorded for this clonotype. The chain combines TRBV5-1 with TRBJ2-3; tentative D call: TRBD2 (6 bases). CDR1 is SGHRS and CDR2 is YFSETQ in the germline V gene. This CDR3 has 14 amino acids. The V gene lost 1 base and the J gene lost 6 bases, with 12 bases spanning the gap. The CDR3 protein is CASSLTGVGDTQYF. CDR3 coding DNA: TGCGCCAGCAGCTTGACGGGGGTTGGGGATACGCAGTATTTT.

The CDR3 DNA sequence: TGTGCCAGCCAGAGCCTTAATCAGCCCCAGCATTTT. Its protein product is CASQSLNQPQHF. This rearrangement joins TRBV3-1 to TRBJ1-5; D is undetermined. The CDR3 loop spans 12 amino acids. The germline V gene encodes CDR1 LGHDT and CDR2 YNNKEL (reference sequence). The V and J ends lost 8 bases and 4 bases respectively, with 9 bases between them.

V gene TRBV2 combines with J gene TRBJ1-1; D is uncertain. V gave up 8 bases and J gave up 1 base, with 14 bases separating them. Looked up from germline, CDR1 is SNHLY and CDR2 is FYNNEI. The CDR3 sequence is 14 residues long. CDR3 amino acids: CASVRRDKNTEAFF. The CDR3 region has the DNA TGTGCCAGCGTCCGGAGAGATAAGAACACTGAAGCTTTCTTT.

The rearrangement joins TRBV6-1 to TRBJ1-2, with no clear D. The ends were cut back, 7 bases at V and 4 bases at J, with 10 bases in the middle. The CDR3 sequence is 12 residues long. Germline values: CDR1 MNHNS, CDR2 SASEGT. Here the CDR3 reads CASTPSRYGYTF. In DNA, the CDR3 is TGTGCCAGCACCCCGAGTCGCTATGGCTACACCTTC.

This clonotype appeared a few times. The J gene is TRBJ2-3, the V gene TRBV7-2, with a tentative D call TRBD2 (6 bases). Germline V gene lookup returns CDR1 SGHTA and CDR2 FQGNSA. V was shortened by 8 bases and J by 5 bases, with 17 bases between the two germline ends. CDR3 length equals 14 residues. The CDR3 loop is CASRPAGAKDTQYF. CDR3 bases: TGTGCCAGCCGACCAGCGGGCGCAAAAGATACGCAGTATTTT. The full variable domain, in which reference TRBV7-2 and TRBJ2-3 provide the parts outside the CDR3, is GAGVSQSPSNKVTEKGKDVELRCDPISGHTALYWYRQSLGQGLEFLIYFQGNSAPDKSGLPSDRFSAERTGGSVSTLTIQRTQQEDSAVYLCASRPAGAKDTQYFGPGTRLTVL.

The V gene is TRBV15, the J gene TRBJ2-1; D is undetermined. This CDR3 contains 15 residues. V was pared by 0 bases and J by 6 bases, with 12 bases between. Germline values: CDR1 LNHNV, CDR2 YYDKDF (reference sequence). DNA for the CDR3: TGTGCCACCAGCAGAGACTCAGCGTCATTCAATGAGCAGTTCTTC. Its protein is CATSRDSASFNEQFF.

V usage is TRBV12-5 and J usage is TRBJ2-1; 8 bases are a match to TRBD1. This CDR3 has 14 amino acids. Losses at the gene ends were 1 base for V and 9 bases for J; bases not matched to a gene: 5. Germline lookup yields CDR1 LGHNT and CDR2 FRNRAP. This CDR3 reads CASGLEHRGTEQFF. CDR3 sequence (DNA): TGTGCTAGTGGTTTGGAACACAGGGGGACTGAGCAGTTCTTC.

This chain uses TRBV10-3 with TRBJ2-3, with 9 bases matching TRBD2. Germline-derived CDR1 and CDR2 are ENHRY and SYGVKD. The ends lost 2 bases at V and 6 bases at J; junction bases unmatched: 6. The CDR3 is 15 amino acids. CDR3 sequence reads: CAISEGGREADTQYF. DNA for the CDR3: TGTGCCATCAGTGAGGGCGGGAGGGAGGCGGATACGCAGTATTTT.

The chain is built from TRBV4-1 and TRBJ1-2; 10 bases map to TRBD1. Germline V gene sequence: CDR1 MGHRA, CDR2 YSYEKL. J lost 3 bases, V lost 1 base, and 2 bases had no gene match. The CDR3 covers 15 residues. The CDR3 bases are TGCGCCAGCAGCCAAGCCGGGACAGGGGACTATGGCTACACCTTC. This gives the protein CASSQAGTGDYGYTF.

This clonotype was observed a handful of times. The chain has TRBV5-1 and TRBJ2-1; 7 bases fit TRBD2. This CDR3 comprises 13 residues. The junction had 4 bases not matched to a gene; V was cut back by 2 bases and J by 8 bases. Germline CDR1 and CDR2: SGHRS and YFSETQ. CDR3 nucleotides: TGCGCCAGCAGCTTCGGGGGAGGGGATGAGCAGTTCTTC. Translation gives CASSFGGGDEQFF.

The CDR3 sequence: CASSDQVATYEQYF. The DNA for the CDR3 is TGTGCCAGCAGTGACCAGGTAGCAACGTACGAGCAGTACTTC. The chain uses TRBV25-1 and TRBJ2-7; D unclear. The CDR3 sequence is 14 residues long. Trimming stripped 3 bases from V and 4 bases from J, with 13 bases between. Per the germline V gene, CDR1 is MGHDK and CDR2 is SYGVNS.

This chain links TRBV30 with TRBJ1-2, with D maybe TRBD1 (6 bases). Deletions cut 3 bases from V and 0 bases from J, with 17 bases between. Per the germline V gene, CDR1 is GTSNPN and CDR2 is SVGIG (reference sequence). The CDR3 totals 16 residues. CDR3: CAWSVGPRDTNYGYTF. The CDR3, as DNA: TGTGCCTGGAGCGTGGGGCCGCGGGACACTAACTATGGCTACACCTTC.

This clonotype was picked up a small number of times. The chain employs TRBV10-3 and TRBJ1-4, with 7 bases that match TRBD1. V dropped 6 bases and J dropped 5; count of bases not matched to a gene: 9. Per germline, CDR1 ENHRY and CDR2 SYGVKD. This CDR3 is built from 15 residues. The DNA for the CDR3 is TGTGCCATCAGCCCCGAAGACAGGGTAAATGAAAAACTGTTTTTT. Its translation is CAISPEDRVNEKLFF.